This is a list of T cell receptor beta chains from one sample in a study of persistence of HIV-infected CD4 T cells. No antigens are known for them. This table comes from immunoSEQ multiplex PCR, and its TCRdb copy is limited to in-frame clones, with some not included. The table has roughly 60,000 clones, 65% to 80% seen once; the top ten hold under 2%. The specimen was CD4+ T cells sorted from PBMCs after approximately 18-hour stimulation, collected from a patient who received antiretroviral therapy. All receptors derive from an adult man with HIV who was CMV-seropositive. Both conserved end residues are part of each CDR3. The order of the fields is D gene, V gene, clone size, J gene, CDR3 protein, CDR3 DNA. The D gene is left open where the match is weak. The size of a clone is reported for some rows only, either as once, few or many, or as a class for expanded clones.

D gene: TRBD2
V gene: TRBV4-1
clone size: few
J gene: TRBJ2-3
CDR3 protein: CASSQVRAGGPTDTQYF
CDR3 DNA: TGCGCCAGCAGCCAAGTAAGAGCGGGGGGGCCGACAGATACGCAGTATTTT

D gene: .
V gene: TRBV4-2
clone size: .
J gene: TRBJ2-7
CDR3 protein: CASSPGGSYEQYF
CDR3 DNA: TGTGCCAGCAGCCCGGGCGGCTCCTACGAGCAGTACTTC

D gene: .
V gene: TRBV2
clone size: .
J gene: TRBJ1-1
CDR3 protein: CASSDLNTEAFF
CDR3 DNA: TGTGCCAGCAGTGATCTGAACACTGAAGCTTTCTTT

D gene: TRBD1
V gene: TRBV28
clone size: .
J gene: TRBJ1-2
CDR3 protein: CASSADRVRGYTF
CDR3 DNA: TGTGCCAGCAGTGCGGACAGGGTCCGTGGCTACACCTTC

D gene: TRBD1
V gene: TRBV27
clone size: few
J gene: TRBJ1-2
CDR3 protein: CASSGSGGTYGYTF
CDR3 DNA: TGTGCCAGCAGTGGATCAGGGGGCACCTATGGCTACACCTTC

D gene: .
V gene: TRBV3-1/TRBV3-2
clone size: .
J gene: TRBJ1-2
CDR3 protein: CASSQIRSWGRDGYTF
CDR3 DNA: TGTGCCAGCAGCCAAATCCGCTCGTGGGGGAGGGATGGCTACACCTTC

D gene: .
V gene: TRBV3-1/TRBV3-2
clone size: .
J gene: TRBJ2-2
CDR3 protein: CASSQGQTNTGELFF
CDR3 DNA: TGTGCCAGCAGCCAAGGACAGACCAACACCGGGGAGCTGTTTTTT

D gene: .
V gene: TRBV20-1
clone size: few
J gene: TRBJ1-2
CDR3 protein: CSAREKGDTF
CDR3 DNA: TGCAGTGCTAGAGAGAAAGGGGACACCTTC

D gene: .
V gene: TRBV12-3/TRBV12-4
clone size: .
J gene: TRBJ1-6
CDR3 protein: CASSLRAHSPLHF
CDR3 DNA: TGTGCCAGCAGTTTAAGGGCACATTCACCCCTCCACTTT

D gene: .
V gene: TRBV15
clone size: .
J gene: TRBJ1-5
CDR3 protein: CATSTGGGRNQPQHF
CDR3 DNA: TGTGCCACCAGCACAGGAGGAGGACGGAATCAGCCCCAGCATTTT

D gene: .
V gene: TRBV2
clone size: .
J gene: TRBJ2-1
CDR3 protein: CASTTGAGKYNEQFF
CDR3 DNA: TGTGCCAGCACGACTGGGGCAGGGAAATACAATGAGCAGTTCTTC